The sequence of this TCR beta chain was determined in a study of blood T cell repertoires in COVID-19. CDR1 is SGHDT and CDR2 is YYEEEE in the germline V gene. This CDR3 is built from 17 residues. The V and J ends lost 0 bases and 6 bases, in that order; junction bases with no gene match: 9. This table comes from immunoSEQ multiplex PCR, and its TCRdb copy is limited to in-frame clones, with some not included. Among more than 85,000 clones listed, 60% to 80% were seen once. The sample taken for sequencing was peripheral blood. This TCR derives from a woman in her forties or fifties with acute or convalescent COVID-19. V and J are TRBV5-6 and TRBJ2-3, with 11 bases matching TRBD2. This CDR3 reads CASSLEALAGGRDTQYF. The CDR3 DNA is TGTGCCAGCAGCTTGGAGGCGCTAGCGGGGGGCCGCGATACGCAGTATTTT.